This TCR beta chain was identified in a study of shared clonotypes between healthy human individuals. Findings and caveats of the study: It was expected that sequencing depth would affect clonotype sharing among donors.

Concerning this clone: Its specificity is unknown.

This CDR3 comprises 16 residues. The germline V gene has CDR1 MDHEN and CDR2 SYDVKM. Trimming stripped 6 bases from V and 0 bases from J, with 15 bases between. Study donors comprised healthy, HIV-negative adults devoid of recent acute infection or vaccination. Sequencing used immunoSEQ multiplex PCR; TCRdb keeps in-frame clones, though not all of them. This table holds fewer than 550,000 clones, 75% to 80% found once. The sequence was obtained from a middle-aged woman in good health. Some clones in this sample may be carry-over from other donors' samples. This chain connects TRBV28 to TRBJ2-4; D uncertain. Sequencing was performed on PBMCs. CDR3 loop: CASRPRARLAKNIQYF. CDR3 coding DNA: TGTGCCAGCAGACCCCGGGCCCGTTTAGCCAAAAACATTCAGTACTTC.